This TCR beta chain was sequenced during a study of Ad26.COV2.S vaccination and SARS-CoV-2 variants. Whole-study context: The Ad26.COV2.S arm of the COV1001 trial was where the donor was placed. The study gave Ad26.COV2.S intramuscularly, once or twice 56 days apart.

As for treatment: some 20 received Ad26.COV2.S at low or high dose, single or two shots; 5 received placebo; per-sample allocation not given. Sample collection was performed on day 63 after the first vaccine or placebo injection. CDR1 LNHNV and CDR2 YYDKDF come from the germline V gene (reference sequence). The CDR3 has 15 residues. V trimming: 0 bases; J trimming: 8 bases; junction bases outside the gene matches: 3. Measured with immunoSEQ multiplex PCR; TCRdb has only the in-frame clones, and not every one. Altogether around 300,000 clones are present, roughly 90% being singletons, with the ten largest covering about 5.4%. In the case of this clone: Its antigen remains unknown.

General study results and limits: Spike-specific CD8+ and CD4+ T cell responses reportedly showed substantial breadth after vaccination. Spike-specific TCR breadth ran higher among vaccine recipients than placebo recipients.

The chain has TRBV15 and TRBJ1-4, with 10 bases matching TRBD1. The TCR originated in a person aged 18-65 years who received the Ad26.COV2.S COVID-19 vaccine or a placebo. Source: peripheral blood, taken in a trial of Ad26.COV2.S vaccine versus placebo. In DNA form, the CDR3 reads TGTGCCACCAGCAGAGAGGGGACAGGGGTAGAAAAACTGTTTTTT. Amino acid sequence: CATSREGTGVEKLFF.